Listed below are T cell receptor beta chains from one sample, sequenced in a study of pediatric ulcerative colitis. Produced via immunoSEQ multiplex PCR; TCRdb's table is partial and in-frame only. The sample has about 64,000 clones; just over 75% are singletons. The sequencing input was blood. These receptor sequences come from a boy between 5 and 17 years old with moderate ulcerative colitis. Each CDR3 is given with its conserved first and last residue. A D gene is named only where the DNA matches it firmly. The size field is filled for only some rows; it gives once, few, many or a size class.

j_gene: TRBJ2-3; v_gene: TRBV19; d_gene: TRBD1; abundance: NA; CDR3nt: TGTGCCAGTAGTATTCAGGGGGCTCGAGATACGCAGTATTTT; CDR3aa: CASSIQGARDTQYF
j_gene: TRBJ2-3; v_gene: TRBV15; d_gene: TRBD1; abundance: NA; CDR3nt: TGTGCCACCAGCGCAGGGACAGGGACGGCGGGGACGCGGGTGGGTACGCAGTATTTT; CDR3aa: CATSAGTGTAGTRVGTQYF
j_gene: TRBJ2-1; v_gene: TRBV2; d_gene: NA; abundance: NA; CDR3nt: TGTGCCAGCATAGGCAGGACCTCCTACAATGAGCAGTTCTTC; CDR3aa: CASIGRTSYNEQFF
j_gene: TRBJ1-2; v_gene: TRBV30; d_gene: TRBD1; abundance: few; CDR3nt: TGTGCCTGGAGTGTTAACAGTTGGACAGGTGGCTACACCTTC; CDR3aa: CAWSVNSWTGGYTF
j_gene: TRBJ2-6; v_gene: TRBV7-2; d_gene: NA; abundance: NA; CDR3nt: TGTGCCAGCAGCTTAGGCGGACCTGGGGCCAACGTCCTGACTTTC; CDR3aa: CASSLGGPGANVLTF
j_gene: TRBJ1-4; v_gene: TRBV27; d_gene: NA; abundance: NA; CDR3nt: TGTGCCAGCACGTCAAGGGCAGGGGATTCCGGAAAACTGTTTTTT; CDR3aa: CASTSRAGDSGKLFF
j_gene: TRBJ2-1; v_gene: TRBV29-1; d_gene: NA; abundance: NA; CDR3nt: TGCAGCGTTGAAGAAAGGGCGAGCTCCTACAATGAGCAGTTCTTC; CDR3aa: CSVEERASSYNEQFF
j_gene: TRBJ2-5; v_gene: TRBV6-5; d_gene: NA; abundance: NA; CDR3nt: TGTGCCAGCAGACAGGGCCGGCCAGAGACCCAGTACTTC; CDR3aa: CASRQGRPETQYF
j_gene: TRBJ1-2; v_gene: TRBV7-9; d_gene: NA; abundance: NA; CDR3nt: TGTGCCAGCAGCGGACGTACAGGGTTTTCTTACGATGGCTACACCTTC; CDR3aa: CASSGRTGFSYDGYTF
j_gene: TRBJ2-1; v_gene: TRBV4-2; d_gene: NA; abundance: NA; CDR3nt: TGTGCCAGCAGCCAAGGACTACCCAATGAGCAGTTCTTC; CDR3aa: CASSQGLPNEQFF
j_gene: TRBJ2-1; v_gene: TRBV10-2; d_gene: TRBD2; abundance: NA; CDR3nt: TGCGCCAGCAGTGAGTCGTTTAGCGGGGAGCAGTTCTTC; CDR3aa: CASSESFSGEQFF
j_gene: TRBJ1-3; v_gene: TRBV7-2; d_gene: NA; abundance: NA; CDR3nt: TGTGCCAGCAGCTTAGTGGGGCAGGGAGGTACTGGAAACACCATATATTTT; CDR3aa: CASSLVGQGGTGNTIYF
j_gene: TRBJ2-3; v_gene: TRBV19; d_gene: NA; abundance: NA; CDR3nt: TGTGCCTGCGGTTCAGCCTACACAGATACGCAGTATTTT; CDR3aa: CACGSAYTDTQYF
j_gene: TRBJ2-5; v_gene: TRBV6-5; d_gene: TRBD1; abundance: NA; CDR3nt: TGTGCCAGCAGTTGGGGGACAGTGCGGGAGACCCAGTACTTC; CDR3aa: CASSWGTVRETQYF
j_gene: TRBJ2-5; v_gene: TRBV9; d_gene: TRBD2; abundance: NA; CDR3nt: TGTGCCAGCAGCGAAAAACTAGCGACAAAAGAGACCCAGTACTTC; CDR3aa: CASSEKLATKETQYF
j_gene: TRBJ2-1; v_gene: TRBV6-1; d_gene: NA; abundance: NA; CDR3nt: TGTGCCAGCAGTGAATATAGGCAGGAATACAATGAGCAGTTCTTC; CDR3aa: CASSEYRQEYNEQFF
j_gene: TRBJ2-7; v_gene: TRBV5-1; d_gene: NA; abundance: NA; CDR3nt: TGCGCCAGCAGCTTGGACCGGGTTGCGGAGCAGTACTTC; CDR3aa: CASSLDRVAEQYF
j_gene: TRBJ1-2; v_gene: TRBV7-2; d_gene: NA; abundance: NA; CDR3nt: TGTGCCAGCAGCTTATTTGGGTTTGGTGGCTACACCTTC; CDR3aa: CASSLFGFGGYTF
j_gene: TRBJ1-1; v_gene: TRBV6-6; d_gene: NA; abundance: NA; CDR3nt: TGTGCCAGTCTTTCCCGGGCCCAGAACACTGAAGCTTTCTTT; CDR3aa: CASLSRAQNTEAFF
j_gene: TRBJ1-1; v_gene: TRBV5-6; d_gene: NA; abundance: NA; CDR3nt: TGTGCCAGCAGCGGCGGTGTGGTCCAGAACACTGAAGCTTTCTTT; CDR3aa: CASSGGVVQNTEAFF
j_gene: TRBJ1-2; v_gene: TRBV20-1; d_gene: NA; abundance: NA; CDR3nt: TGCAGTGCTAGCGCGACCTATGGCTACACCTTC; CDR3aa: CSASATYGYTF
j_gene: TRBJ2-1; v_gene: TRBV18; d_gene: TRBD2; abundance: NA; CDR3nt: TGTGCCAGCTCCGAAAGGGGGCTAGCGGGAGCTGGGGAGCAGTTCTTC; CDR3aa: CASSERGLAGAGEQFF
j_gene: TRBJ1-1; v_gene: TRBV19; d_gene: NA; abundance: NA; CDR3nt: TGTGCCAGTGGCTACGGGGCAGGGGTAGTAGCTTTCTTT; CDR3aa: CASGYGAGVVAFF
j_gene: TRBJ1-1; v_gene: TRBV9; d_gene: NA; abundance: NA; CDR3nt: TGTGCCAGCAGCGCGGGTCATAGCGGATGGATGAACACTGAAGCTTTCTTT; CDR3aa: CASSAGHSGWMNTEAFF
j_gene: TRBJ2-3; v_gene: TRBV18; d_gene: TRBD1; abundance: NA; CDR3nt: TGTGCCAGCTCACTCTTCGGTCGGACAGGGAGCACAGATACGCAGTATTTT; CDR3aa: CASSLFGRTGSTDTQYF
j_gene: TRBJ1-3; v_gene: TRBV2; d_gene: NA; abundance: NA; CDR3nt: TGTGCCACAGCTCCAGTATCTGGAAACACCATATATTTT; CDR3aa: CATAPVSGNTIYF
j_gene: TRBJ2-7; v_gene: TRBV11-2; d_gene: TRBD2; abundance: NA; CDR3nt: TGTGCCAGCAGCTTAGCGGTAGCGGGAGGTTTCTACGAGCAGTACTTC; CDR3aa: CASSLAVAGGFYEQYF
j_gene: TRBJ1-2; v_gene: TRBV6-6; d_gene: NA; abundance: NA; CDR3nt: TGTGCCAGCAGTTACTCTCGGGAGGCCGCTAACTATGGCTACACCTTC; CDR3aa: CASSYSREAANYGYTF
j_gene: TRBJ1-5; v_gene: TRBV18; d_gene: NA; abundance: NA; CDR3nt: TGTGCCAGCTCTCCGACGCCCAATCAGCCCCAGCATTTT; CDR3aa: CASSPTPNQPQHF
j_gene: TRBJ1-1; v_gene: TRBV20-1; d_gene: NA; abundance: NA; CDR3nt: TGCAGTGCCTCCCGACTCGAAGCTTTCTTT; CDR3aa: CSASRLEAFF
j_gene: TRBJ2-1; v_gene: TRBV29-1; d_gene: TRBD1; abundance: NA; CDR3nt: TGCAGCGTTGAAGATCGACGGCGGACAGGGAGTAGATACAATGAGCAGTTCTTC; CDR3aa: CSVEDRRRTGSRYNEQFF
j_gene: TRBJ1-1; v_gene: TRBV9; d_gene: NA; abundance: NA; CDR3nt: TGTGCCAGCAGCGTAGACGGTAACACTGAAGCTTTCTTT; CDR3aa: CASSVDGNTEAFF
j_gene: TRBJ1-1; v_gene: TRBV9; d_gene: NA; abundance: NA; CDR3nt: TGTGCCAGCAGCGTCCTCACAGGGAGGAGCACTGAAGCTTTCTTT; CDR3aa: CASSVLTGRSTEAFF
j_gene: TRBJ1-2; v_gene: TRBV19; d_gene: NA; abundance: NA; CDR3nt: TGTGCCAGTAGTATAGATCTGGGGAGCTATGGCTACACCTTC; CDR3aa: CASSIDLGSYGYTF
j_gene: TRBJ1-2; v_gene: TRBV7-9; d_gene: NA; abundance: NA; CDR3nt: TGTGCCAGCAGCCCTCAGGCATACCCCGGAGCTAACTATGGCTACACCTTC; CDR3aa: CASSPQAYPGANYGYTF
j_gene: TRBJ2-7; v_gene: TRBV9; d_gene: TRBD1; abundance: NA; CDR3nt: TGTGCCAGCAGCGCACAGGGGGCCTACGAGCAGTACTTC; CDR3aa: CASSAQGAYEQYF
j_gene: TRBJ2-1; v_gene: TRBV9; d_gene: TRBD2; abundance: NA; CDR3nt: TGTGCCAGCAGCGTAGGTGCTAGCGGGGGCCTCCGGCATGAGCAGTTCTTC; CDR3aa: CASSVGASGGLRHEQFF
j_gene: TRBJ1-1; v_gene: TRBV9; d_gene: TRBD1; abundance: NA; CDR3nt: TGTGCCAGCAGCGATCCAGAGACAGGGAAGAGGAACACTGAAGCTTTCTTT; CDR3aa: CASSDPETGKRNTEAFF
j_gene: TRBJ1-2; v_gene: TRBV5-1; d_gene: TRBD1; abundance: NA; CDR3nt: TGCGCCAGCAGCTCCCACGGGACAGGGATAAACTATGGCTACACCTTC; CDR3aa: CASSSHGTGINYGYTF
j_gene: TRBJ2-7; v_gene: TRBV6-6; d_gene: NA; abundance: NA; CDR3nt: TGTGCCAGCAGCGGAGGGTCGTTGGGCGCCGAGCAGTACTTC; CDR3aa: CASSGGSLGAEQYF